These T cell receptor beta chains were read from a single sample in a study of T cell responses to AZD1222 COVID-19 vaccine. The table came from immunoSEQ multiplex PCR; TCRdb's copy has only in-frame clones and leaves some out. The sample holds 130,000 to 150,000 clones; about nine tenths are singletons and the top ten take 2.8%. Sequencing used peripheral blood, obtained on day 0 of MenACWY control vaccination. The receptors were sampled from an adult in good health. Both conserved end residues are part of each CDR3. Each record gives: clone size, D gene, V gene, J gene, CDR3 protein, CDR3 DNA. The D gene is left open where the match is weak. The size entry is marked missing in some rows and otherwise reads once, few, many or a size class.

size: NA; D: NA; V: TRBV18; J: TRBJ1-1; CDR3: CASSEGPRGTEAFF; DNA: TGTGCCAGCTCAGAGGGACCTCGGGGCACTGAAGCTTTCTTT
size: NA; D: NA; V: TRBV3-1/TRBV3-2; J: TRBJ2-1; CDR3: CASSQDVRGTTYNEQFF; DNA: TGTGCCAGCAGCCAAGATGTTAGGGGGACAACCTACAATGAGCAGTTCTTC
size: NA; D: NA; V: TRBV6-6; J: TRBJ1-1; CDR3: CASSYPEAFF; DNA: TGTGCCAGCAGTTACCCTGAAGCTTTCTTT
size: NA; D: NA; V: TRBV6-4; J: TRBJ2-7; CDR3: CASSAWGYEQYF; DNA: TGTGCCAGCAGTGCTTGGGGGTACGAGCAGTACTTC
size: once; D: TRBD2; V: TRBV3-1/TRBV3-2; J: TRBJ2-7; CDR3: CASSQSRGIAGEWNAYEQYF; DNA: TGTGCCAGCAGCCAGTCCCGGGGGATAGCGGGAGAATGGAATGCCTACGAGCAGTACTTC
size: few; D: NA; V: TRBV12-5; J: TRBJ1-5; CDR3: CASGLVPLRGEGHQPQHF; DNA: TGTGCTAGTGGTTTGGTCCCTTTGAGAGGGGAAGGACATCAGCCCCAGCATTTT
size: NA; D: NA; V: TRBV3-1/TRBV3-2; J: TRBJ2-1; CDR3: CASSRRDYEQFF; DNA: TGTGCCAGCAGCCGCAGGGATTATGAGCAGTTCTTC
size: NA; D: NA; V: TRBV4-1; J: TRBJ1-4; CDR3: CASSQAGRQFF; DNA: TGCGCCAGCAGCCAAGCGGGACGTCAGTTTTTT
size: once; D: NA; V: TRBV14; J: TRBJ2-7; CDR3: CASSLSGSLSYEQYF; DNA: TGTGCCAGCAGCCTTTCCGGGTCTCTCTCCTACGAGCAGTACTTC
size: NA; D: TRBD1; V: TRBV27; J: TRBJ1-2; CDR3: CASSLSRGQKHGYTF; DNA: TGTGCCAGCAGTTTATCGCGGGGACAGAAACATGGCTACACCTTC
size: NA; D: NA; V: TRBV30; J: TRBJ2-7; CDR3: CAWSAPPEQYF; DNA: TGTGCCTGGAGTGCCCCCCCCGAGCAGTACTTC
size: NA; D: NA; V: TRBV10-1; J: TRBJ2-1; CDR3: CASSGALNEQFF; DNA: TGCGCCAGCAGTGGGGCCCTCAATGAGCAGTTCTTC
size: NA; D: NA; V: TRBV15; J: TRBJ2-3; CDR3: CATSRPLRADTQYF; DNA: TGTGCCACCAGCCGTCCCCTCCGGGCAGATACGCAGTATTTT
size: NA; D: TRBD1; V: TRBV14; J: TRBJ1-4; CDR3: CASSQDPGTGATNEKLFF; DNA: TGTGCCAGCAGCCAAGACCCCGGGACAGGGGCAACTAATGAAAAACTGTTTTTT
size: NA; D: NA; V: TRBV19; J: TRBJ1-5; CDR3: CASSTQENQPQHF; DNA: TGTGCCAGTAGTACTCAGGAAAATCAGCCCCAGCATTTT
size: NA; D: NA; V: TRBV9; J: TRBJ2-2; CDR3: CASSATRVDTGELFF; DNA: TGTGCCAGCAGCGCCACCCGCGTCGACACCGGGGAGCTGTTTTTT
size: NA; D: NA; V: TRBV5-1; J: TRBJ1-6; CDR3: CASSLSGSSYNSPLHF; DNA: TGCGCCAGCAGCTTGTCGGGGAGCTCCTATAATTCACCCCTCCACTTT
size: NA; D: NA; V: TRBV9; J: TRBJ2-1; CDR3: CASSVHSSYNEQFF; DNA: TGTGCCAGCAGCGTCCACAGCTCCTACAATGAGCAGTTCTTC
size: NA; D: NA; V: TRBV5-1; J: TRBJ1-2; CDR3: CASSRPGGGQGMVYGYTF; DNA: TGCGCCAGCAGCCGCCCGGGAGGGGGGCAAGGAATGGTATATGGCTACACCTTC
size: NA; D: TRBD1; V: TRBV28; J: TRBJ1-5; CDR3: CASSSGTEFYQPQHF; DNA: TGTGCCAGCAGTTCCGGGACAGAGTTTTATCAGCCCCAGCATTTT
size: NA; D: TRBD1; V: TRBV5-6; J: TRBJ2-2; CDR3: CASSSALDRVNTGELFF; DNA: TGTGCCAGCAGCTCCGCCTTAGACAGGGTGAACACCGGGGAGCTGTTTTTT
size: NA; D: NA; V: TRBV6-5; J: TRBJ1-3; CDR3: CASSYGPGNTIYF; DNA: TGTGCCAGCAGTTACGGACCTGGAAACACCATATATTTT